The present T cell receptor (beta chain) was sequenced within a study of T cell responses to AZD1222 COVID-19 vaccine (dated by TCRdb to the early 2020s). Looking at the study overall: AZD1222 recipients whose second dose came at about 4 weeks and those whose second dose came at about 12 weeks were combined into one group, since spike-specific TCR depth and breadth did not differ between the two schedules. A total of about 230 trial participants underwent TCR sequencing, of whom 200 to 220 received two doses of AZD1222 and 26 received two doses of the MenACWY control vaccine. Trial participants were enrolled by age into subgroups of 18-55, 56-69 and 70-plus years, and about 150, 27 and 61 TCR-sequenced participants, respectively, were included in these subgroups.

The paper's findings and limits, for the study overall: Because no samples from the day 14 peak response were available, repertoires could be characterized only after the peak T cell response. The vaccine-associated CD4 TCRs covered the entire spike protein, and the dominant responses fell in regions 160-218 and 743-854. Conclusions about previously exposed vaccinees were limited because only 6 or 7 AZD1222 recipients were SARS-CoV-2 seropositive at baseline. Reportedly, almost half of the unique spike-specific TCRs recognized epitopes lying outside the regions that are mutated in the B.1.351 and B.1.1.7 variants. After two AZD1222 doses, spike-specific TCR breadth and depth were significantly higher than at day 0 and than in MenACWY recipients. Participants were mostly white British, with more females than males. The authors suggested clonal diversity may have been underestimated. In the small 56-69-year group, the increase in depth fell short of significance, most likely because of low power.

A remark on this clone: Its recognized antigen is unknown. It has no much larger one-base neighbor in the sample; base qualities were not kept.

The CDR3 regions of human TCRbeta chains were analyzed by immunosequencing. The published analysis was carried out like this. TCRs in the repertoires were matched against a reference library of SARS-CoV-2-specific TCRs that had been generated with the MIRA antigen-specificity platform. Breadth meant the fraction of unique TCRs that were SARS-CoV-2-associated, whereas depth meant the fraction of total T cells that were SARS-CoV-2-associated. Each spike-specific TCR was assigned to its reactive spike region and to a CD4 or CD8 class using the MIRA data. Log10-transformed breadth and depth values were compared by one-way ANOVA with Sidak's multiple comparisons tests. The source is immuneACCESS, and TCRdb retained only in-frame sequences with V and J called. Part of the clones is not carried over; for the studies checked, unresolved V genes explain less than half of this, and the remainder is unexplained. From that table come the V and J calls and clone size; the DNA was used to work out D and trimming. Across this sample there are more than 85,000 clones, with roughly 85% seen only once. In total, the top ten clones hold 3.2% of the sample.

CDR1 SEHNR and CDR2 FQNEAQ were looked up in the germline V gene (reference sequence). Measured from the cysteine to the phenylalanine, the CDR3 is 15 residues long. Left in the record is the CDR3 DNA by itself, 45 bases read in frame from the first base. V was cut back by 5 bases and J by 5 bases, leaving a gap of 16 bases between them. What the time point label conveys for this sample: baseline before first vaccination. Samples from vaccinated people were obtained from the UK trials COV001 and COV002, which included a single-blind randomized controlled phase 2/3 trial of AZD1222 (ChAdOx1 nCoV-19) in healthy adults. For TCRbeta chain sequencing, PBMC samples were collected from trial participants at day 0 and at day 28 after the second dose.

Here the sequenced sample was peripheral blood, taken on day 0 of AZD1222 vaccination. The clonotype was recovered from an adult in good health. The chain is made from TRBV7-9 and TRBJ2-1; matching of 6 bases hints at TRBD1 as the D gene. For the CDR3, the sequence is CASSPAGTYNNEQFF. In nucleotides, the sequence is TGTGCCAGCAGCCCCGCCGGGACATATAACAATGAGCAGTTCTTC.